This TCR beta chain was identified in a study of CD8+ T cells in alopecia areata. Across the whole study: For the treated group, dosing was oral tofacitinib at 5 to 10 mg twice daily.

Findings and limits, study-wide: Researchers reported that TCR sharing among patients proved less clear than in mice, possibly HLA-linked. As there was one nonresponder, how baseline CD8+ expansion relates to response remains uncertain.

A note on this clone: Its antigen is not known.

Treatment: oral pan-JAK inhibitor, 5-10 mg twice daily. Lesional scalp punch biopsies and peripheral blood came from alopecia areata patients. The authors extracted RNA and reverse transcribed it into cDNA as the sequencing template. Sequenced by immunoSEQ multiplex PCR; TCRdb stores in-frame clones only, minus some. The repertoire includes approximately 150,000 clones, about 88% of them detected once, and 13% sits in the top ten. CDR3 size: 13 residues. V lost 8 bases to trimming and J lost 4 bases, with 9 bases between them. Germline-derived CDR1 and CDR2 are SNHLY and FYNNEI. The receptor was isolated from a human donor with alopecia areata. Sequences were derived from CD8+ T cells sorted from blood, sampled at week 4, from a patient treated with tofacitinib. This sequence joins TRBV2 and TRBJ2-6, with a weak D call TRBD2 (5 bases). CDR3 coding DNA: TGTGCCAGCCTGAGGAGGGGGGCCAACGTCCTGACTTTC. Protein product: CASLRRGANVLTF.